This entry lists 5 T cell receptor beta chains sequenced from one sample in a study of T cells in Graves' hyperthyroidism and ophthalmopathy. Researchers amplified the TCR beta CDR3 regions from RNA transcripts. A set of HTBI primers served as the primers for a first-round RT-PCR of the TCR CDR3. TCRdb fed the multiplex PCR reads into MiXCR, producing one record per CDR3 protein. In the table there are around 520,000 distinct CDR3 sequences, about 24% of which are singletons. The sequenced sample was blood. Receptors were obtained from a woman aged 30 to 39 with Graves' ophthalmopathy.

This clonotype was seen many times. This sequence joins TRBV7-9 and TRBJ1-2, with TRBD1 matching 11 bases. The germline gives CDR1 SEHNR, CDR2 FQNEAQ (reference sequence). V lost 7 bases and J lost 0; bases outside the gene matches: 1. The CDR3 covers 14 residues. CDR3 coding DNA: TGTGCCAGCACGGGACAGGGGGCTAACTATGGCTACACCTTC. This encodes CASTGQGANYGYTF.

This clonotype was seen repeatedly, ten times or more. The chain recombines TRBV9 with TRBJ2-7; the D gene is possibly TRBD2 (7 bases). The CDR3 has 14 amino acids. CDR1 SGDLS and CDR2 YYNGEE come from the germline V gene. Trimming cost V 1 base and J 6 bases, with 14 bases left between them. Here the CDR3 DNA reads TGTGCCAGCAGCGTAAACTCAGGGGAGGGCGAGCAGTACTTC. Translated, it gives CASSVNSGEGEQYF. The whole variable domain, remainder taken from reference TRBV9 and TRBJ2-7, is DSGVTQTPKHLITATGQRVTLRCSPRSGDLSVYWYQQSLDQGLQFLIQYYNGEERAKGNILERFSAQQFPDLHSELNLSSLELGDSALYFCASSVNSGEGEQYFGPGTRLTVT.

This chain uses TRBV12-3 or TRBV12-4 with TRBJ1-1; D unclear. The CDR3 is made up of 14 amino acids. V was clipped by 4 bases and J by 5 bases, with 14 bases between them. CDR3 in DNA: TGTGCCAGCAGTTCACCCCCGACGGTAACTGAAGCTTTCTTT. Its translation is CASSSPPTVTEAFF.

This clonotype was seen a single time. This chain uses TRBV12-3 or TRBV12-4 with TRBJ2-2; D gene uncertain. There are 13 residues in the CDR3. V dropped 3 bases and J dropped 7 bases, with 9 bases sitting between them. CDR3 nucleotides: TGTGCCAGCAGTTTTTTGGTTGTCGGGGAGCTGTTTTTT. It is translated as CASSFLVVGELFF.

Ten or more counts support this clonotype. The chain uses TRBV2 and TRBJ2-5; TRBD1 agrees at 7 bases. The CDR3 totals 16 residues. V trimming: 1 base; J trimming: 3 bases; junction bases outside the gene matches: 8. Germline V gives CDR1 SNHLY, CDR2 FYNNEI. In DNA, the CDR3 is TGTGCCAGCAGTGAAGAGGCGGGCCAGGGGGAAGAGACCCAGTACTTC. It specifies CASSEEAGQGEETQYF.